The entry that follows covers one T cell receptor (beta chain) sequence. Its antigen is undetermined. The V and J ends lost 5 bases and 9 bases respectively, with 12 bases between them. The CDR3 runs to 12 residues. In germline, CDR1 is LNHNV, CDR2 YYDKDF (reference sequence). Cultured CD4+ T-cell DNA underwent Oncomine TCR Beta short-read sequencing. TCRdb used MiXCR to reprocess the PCR reads, holding one entry per CDR3 protein. The sample lists approximately 9,000 distinct CDR3 sequences, about 66% occurring once. This sample was taken from a study of vaccination and CD4 T cells after COVID-19. Study summary: Blood was drawn a median 72 days post second dose, range 14 to 241. Stimulation of the cells used overlapping spike peptide pools from SARS-CoV-2 and from the common cold coronaviruses HCoV-NL63, HCoV-OC43 and HCoV-229E. Every culture used as a control got a CEFX pool, an HIV-1 Nef pool, or no peptide.

Stated treatment: approximately nine-day PBMC culture with coronavirus spike peptide pools or control peptides (ViraFEST assay). Each well received a few million PBMCs, cultured with about 11 IU/ml IL-2 and about 9.9 ug/ml peptide pools. The sequence was obtained from a human donor who had recovered from COVID-19. The sequencing input was CD4+ T cells from blood, cultured in vitro. The chain recombines TRBV15 with TRBJ2-3, with D possibly being TRBD2 (5 bases). The CDR3 region is CATSARGKTQYF. The CDR3 nucleotides read TGTGCCACCAGCGCCCGAGGGAAGACGCAGTATTTT. Supplemented by reference TRBV15 and TRBJ2-3, the full variable domain reads DAMVIQNPRYQVTQFGKPVTLSCSQTLNHNVMYWYQQKSSQAPKLLFHYYDKDFNNEADTPDNFQSRRPNTSFCFLDIRSPGLGDTAMYLCATSARGKTQYFGPGTRLTVL.